Listed below are T cell receptor beta chains from one sample, sequenced in a study of radiation and T cells in renal cell carcinoma. Some clones are missing from TCRdb's copy, which holds only in-frame ones; the method was immunoSEQ multiplex PCR. This table has roughly 80,000 clones, roughly 85% appearing once. The material was blood, obtained from a patient whose treatment included radiotherapy and nephrectomy. The receptors originated from a woman aged 55-69 years with renal cell carcinoma. CDR3s include the opening cysteine and the closing phenylalanine or tryptophan. D genes are given only for firm matches. Not all rows give a size; the values are once, few, many and, for expanded clones, a class.

size | D | J | V | DNA | CDR3
NA | NA | TRBJ2-2 | TRBV18 | TGTGCCAGCTCACCAAGCAGGGATACCGGGGAGCTGTTTTTT | CASSPSRDTGELFF
NA | TRBD2 | TRBJ2-5 | TRBV5-1 | TGCGCCAGCAGCTTGGTTGGAGCGGGGACTGAGACCCAGTACTTC | CASSLVGAGTETQYF
NA | NA | TRBJ1-1 | TRBV11-3 | TGTGCCAGCAGCACGAGACTGGGAAGGCACACTGAAGCTTTCTTT | CASSTRLGRHTEAFF
NA | TRBD1 | TRBJ2-7 | TRBV15 | TGTGCCACCAGCAGAGATTTAAGGCCGACAGGGGGTCCCTACGAGCAGTACTTC | CATSRDLRPTGGPYEQYF
NA | NA | TRBJ2-2 | TRBV7-2 | TGTGCCAGCAGCCCTCGCGGAGGTCCTACCGGGGAGCTGTTTTTT | CASSPRGGPTGELFF
NA | NA | TRBJ2-3 | TRBV30 | TGTGCCTGGGTGCCCCCACAAAGACGTAGCACAGATACGCAGTATTTT | CAWVPPQRRSTDTQYF
NA | TRBD2 | TRBJ2-2 | TRBV27 | TGTGCCAGCAGTCTACTAACTAGCGGGAGGGCCCCCGGGGAGCTGTTTTTT | CASSLLTSGRAPGELFF
NA | NA | TRBJ1-2 | TRBV2 | TGTGCCAGCAGGGCCCGGGCTTCTAACTATGGCTACACCTTC | CASRARASNYGYTF
NA | NA | TRBJ1-1 | TRBV7-3 | TGTGCCAGCAGCCCCCGCTCCGCAACAGGGACAAGGTTGGTGGACACTGAAGCTTTCTTT | CASSPRSATGTRLVDTEAFF
NA | TRBD1 | TRBJ1-1 | TRBV9 | TGTGCCAGCAGCCGACTGACAGGGTGGGGGACTGAAGCTTTCTTT | CASSRLTGWGTEAFF
NA | TRBD1 | TRBJ2-6 | TRBV28 | TGTGCCACTCAGGGACAGGGGGCTGGGGCCAACGTCCTGACTTTC | CATQGQGAGANVLTF
NA | NA | TRBJ1-2 | TRBV7-2 | TGTGCCAGCAGCTTAGAGAGAATGTACGGCTACACCTTC | CASSLERMYGYTF
NA | TRBD2 | TRBJ2-1 | TRBV9 | TGTGCCAGCAGCGGCGATGCACCTAGCGGGAGGCCGAATGAGCAGTTCTTC | CASSGDAPSGRPNEQFF
NA | NA | TRBJ1-3 | TRBV9 | TGTGCCAGCAGCGTAGCCGGGTATATACGAAACACCATATATTTT | CASSVAGYIRNTIYF
NA | NA | TRBJ1-5 | TRBV28 | TGTGCCAGCAGTTTAGGACCATTTAGCAATCAGCCCCAGCATTTT | CASSLGPFSNQPQHF
NA | NA | TRBJ2-7 | TRBV7-2 | TGTGCCAGCAGCTTGTCGTATCACGAGCAGTACTTC | CASSLSYHEQYF
once | TRBD2 | TRBJ2-7 | TRBV7-9 | TGTGCCAGCAGCTTAGCGGGAGGGACCTACGAGCAGTACTTC | CASSLAGGTYEQYF
NA | NA | TRBJ2-7 | TRBV7-9 | TGTGCCAGCAGGCGGACCGGGAACCTAACCTACGAGCAGTACTTC | CASRRTGNLTYEQYF
NA | NA | TRBJ2-2 | TRBV7-3 | TGTGCCAGCAGCCCCCCAACTAGCCCCGGGGAGCTGTTTTTT | CASSPPTSPGELFF
few | TRBD1 | TRBJ1-1 | TRBV10-3 | TGTGCCATCAGCTGGACAGGGGTGAACACTGAAGCTTTCTTT | CAISWTGVNTEAFF
NA | TRBD2 | TRBJ2-3 | TRBV19 | TGTGCCAGTAGTATTGGACTAGCGGGAGTGTCAGATACGCAGTATTTT | CASSIGLAGVSDTQYF
NA | NA | TRBJ2-7 | TRBV19 | TGTGCCAGTAGTATCGACAGATCCTACGAGCAGTACTTC | CASSIDRSYEQYF
few | TRBD2 | TRBJ2-3 | TRBV15 | TGTGCCACCAGCGGATGGACTAGCGGAAACACAGATACGCAGTATTTT | CATSGWTSGNTDTQYF
NA | TRBD1 | TRBJ1-4 | TRBV27 | TGTGCCAGCAGTAGAGCCGGGACAGGGAAAATAGGAAATGAAAAACTGTTTTTT | CASSRAGTGKIGNEKLFF
NA | TRBD1 | TRBJ2-3 | TRBV5-6 | TGTGCCAGCAGCGACTACAGCGGGACAGGGGGAAAAGATACGCAGTATTTT | CASSDYSGTGGKDTQYF
NA | NA | TRBJ1-3 | TRBV7-3 | TGTGCCAGCAGCCCACCGACAGGAAGCACCATATATTTT | CASSPPTGSTIYF
NA | NA | TRBJ1-2 | TRBV6-8 | TGTGCCAGCAGTTACCCGTCCGGGAAATCTCACTATGGCTACACCTTC | CASSYPSGKSHYGYTF
NA | NA | TRBJ1-5 | TRBV2 | TGTGCCAGCAGTAGAGGGACACCTGCTAATCAGCCCCAGCATTTT | CASSRGTPANQPQHF
NA | TRBD2 | TRBJ2-7 | TRBV6-5 | TGTGCCAGCAGTTACGGCGGGAGCGCCTACGAGCAGTACTTC | CASSYGGSAYEQYF
NA | NA | TRBJ1-2 | TRBV28 | TGTGCCAGCAGTTTAACAGGGCTGAGAGCTGGCTACACCTTC | CASSLTGLRAGYTF
NA | TRBD1 | TRBJ1-6 | TRBV15 | TGTGCCACCAGCAGAGGGGGTGGGACAGCCTATTCACCCCTCCACTTT | CATSRGGGTAYSPLHF
few | NA | TRBJ2-7 | TRBV9 | TGTGCCAGCAGCGCCTACCCTACTGGGTCCGAGCAGTACTTC | CASSAYPTGSEQYF
NA | TRBD2 | TRBJ2-7 | TRBV29-1 | TGCAGCGTCCGCGGGGGGAGCTCCTACGAGCAGTACTTC | CSVRGGSSYEQYF
NA | NA | TRBJ2-7 | TRBV11-2 | TGTGCCAGCAGCCTGGTGGTACGGAACTACGAGCAGTACTTC | CASSLVVRNYEQYF
NA | NA | TRBJ2-7 | TRBV5-1 | TGCGCCAGCAGCTTGGAGAGGGCCTACGAGCAGTACTTC | CASSLERAYEQYF
NA | NA | TRBJ2-7 | TRBV5-1 | TGCGCCAGCAGAGCCCGCCTCACTCGAGACGAGCAGTACTTC | CASRARLTRDEQYF
few | TRBD1 | TRBJ1-2 | TRBV5-1 | TGCGCCAGCAGCACACAGGGGGCGCGGGGCTATGGCTACACCTTC | CASSTQGARGYGYTF
NA | NA | TRBJ2-1 | TRBV11-3 | TGTGCCAGCAGCTTAGGGGGACGGAGCTCCTACAATGAGCAGTTCTTC | CASSLGGRSSYNEQFF
NA | TRBD2 | TRBJ2-1 | TRBV9 | TGTGCCAGCAGCGTAGGTCGGGGGGGATACAATGAGCAGTTCTTC | CASSVGRGGYNEQFF
NA | TRBD1 | TRBJ2-5 | TRBV5-1 | TGCGCCAGCAGCTTGGAGGGGGCCCGGGAGACCCAGTACTTC | CASSLEGARETQYF
NA | NA | TRBJ1-4 | TRBV5-1 | TGCGCCAGCAGCTTGGTAGAGTTGGCGTCGGGTAGTGAAAAACTGTTTTTT | CASSLVELASGSEKLFF
NA | NA | TRBJ2-5 | TRBV5-1 | TGCGCCAGCAGCTTAGGCCGGGGGGAGACCCAGTACTTC | CASSLGRGETQYF
NA | NA | TRBJ1-5 | TRBV5-8 | TGTGCCAGCAGCGAAATACCGACCAATCAGCCCCAGCATTTT | CASSEIPTNQPQHF
NA | TRBD1 | TRBJ2-5 | TRBV6-1 | TGTGCCAGCAGCCTGCCAGGGGGCGGTGGGACCCAGTACTTC | CASSLPGGGGTQYF
medium-sized | NA | TRBJ1-1 | TRBV7-9 | TGTGCCAGCAACCAACTTATGAACACTGAAGCTTTCTTT | CASNQLMNTEAFF
NA | TRBD1 | TRBJ1-1 | TRBV4-2 | TGTGCCAGCAGCCAGACAGGGATGAACACTGAAGCTTTCTTT | CASSQTGMNTEAFF
NA | NA | TRBJ2-7 | TRBV4-2 | TGTGCCAGCAGCCAAGTGGGGGACTACGAGCAGTACTTC | CASSQVGDYEQYF
NA | NA | TRBJ1-1 | TRBV6-4 | TGTGCCAGTTCTCAGGGTTTGAACACTGAAGCTTTCTTT | CASSQGLNTEAFF